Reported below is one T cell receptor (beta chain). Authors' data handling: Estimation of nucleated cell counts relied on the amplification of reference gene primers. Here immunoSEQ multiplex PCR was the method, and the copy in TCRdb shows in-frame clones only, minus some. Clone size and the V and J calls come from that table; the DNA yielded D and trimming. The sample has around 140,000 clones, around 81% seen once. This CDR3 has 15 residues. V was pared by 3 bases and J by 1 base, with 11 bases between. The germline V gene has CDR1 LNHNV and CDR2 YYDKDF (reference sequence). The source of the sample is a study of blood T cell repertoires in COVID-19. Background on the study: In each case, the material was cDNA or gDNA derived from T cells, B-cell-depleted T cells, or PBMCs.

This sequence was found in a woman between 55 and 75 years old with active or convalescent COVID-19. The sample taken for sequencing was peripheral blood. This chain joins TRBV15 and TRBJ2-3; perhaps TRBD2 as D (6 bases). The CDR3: CATSSRDSGTDTQYF. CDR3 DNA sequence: TGTGCCACCAGCAGCCGGGACTCGGGCACAGATACGCAGTATTTT.